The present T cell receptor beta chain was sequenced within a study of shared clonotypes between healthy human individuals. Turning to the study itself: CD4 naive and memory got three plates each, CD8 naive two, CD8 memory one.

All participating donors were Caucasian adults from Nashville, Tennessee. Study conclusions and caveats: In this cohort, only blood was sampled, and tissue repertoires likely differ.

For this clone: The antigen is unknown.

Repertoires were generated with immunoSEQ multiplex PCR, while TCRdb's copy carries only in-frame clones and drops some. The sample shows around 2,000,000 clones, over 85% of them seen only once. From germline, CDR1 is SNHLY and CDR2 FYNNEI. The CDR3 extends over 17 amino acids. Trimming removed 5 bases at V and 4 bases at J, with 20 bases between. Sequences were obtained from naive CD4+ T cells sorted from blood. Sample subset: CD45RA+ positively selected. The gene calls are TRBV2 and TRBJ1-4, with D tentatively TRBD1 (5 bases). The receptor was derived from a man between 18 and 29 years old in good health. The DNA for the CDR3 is TGTGCCAGCAGTCGAGACCCGAGGGGTGCTGGTAATGAAAAACTGTTTTTT. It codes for CASSRDPRGAGNEKLFF.